This TCR beta chain appears in the sequencing data of a study of OX40 agonist ivuxolimab in advanced cancers. About the study: Dosing consisted of intravenous ivuxolimab at 0.01 to 10 mg/kg every 2 weeks. The study, taken as a whole, reports: Clonal expansion was seen in CD4+ and CD8+ blood T cells by week 6 at 0.1 to 3.0 mg/kg.

This clone was counted once. As yet, its antigen is unknown. The same CDR3 can be traced to other DNA sequences in this sample. Sequenced by immunoSEQ multiplex PCR; TCRdb stores in-frame clones only, minus some. The sample lists some 100,000 clones, nearly 90% occurring once. V lost 0 bases and J 4 bases, leaving 7 bases between the germline ends. The CDR3 runs 14 residues. CDR1 and CDR2 from the germline V gene are SGDLS and YYNGEE. The chain is built from TRBV9 and TRBJ1-4; tentative D call: TRBD1 (5 bases). This specimen was CD4+ or CD8+ T cells sorted from blood, taken in a trial of the OX40 agonist ivuxolimab. The sequence was collected from an adult with an advanced solid tumor such as melanoma, head and neck, liver or kidney cancer. CDR3 nucleotide sequence: TGTGCCAGCAGCGTAGGGCAGGGTAATGAAAAACTGTTTTTT. Translated: CASSVGQGNEKLFF. The entire variable domain, with the rest obtained from reference TRBV9 and TRBJ1-4, is as follows: DSGVTQTPKHLITATGQRVTLRCSPRSGDLSVYWYQQSLDQGLQFLIQYYNGEERAKGNILERFSAQQFPDLHSELNLSSLELGDSALYFCASSVGQGNEKLFFGSGTQLSVL.